This section outlines one T cell receptor beta chain sequence together with its context. Assay: immunoSEQ multiplex PCR; the TCRdb copy retains only in-frame clones and omits some. The sample has approximately 100,000 clones; 91% are singletons. This sample is drawn from a study of T cell responses to AZD1222 COVID-19 vaccine. V lost 1 base and J lost 3, with 4 bases in between. This CDR3 region has 13 residues. Germline values: CDR1 SGHAT, CDR2 FQNNGV. The sequencing used peripheral blood, collected on day 0 of AZD1222 vaccination. V and J are TRBV11-2 and TRBJ1-5; D is ambiguous. The sequence was collected from an adult in good health. CDR3 sequence: CASSLAFNQPQHF. CDR3 bases: TGTGCCAGCAGCTTAGCCTTCAATCAGCCCCAGCATTTT.